Following are 27 T cell receptor beta chains from one sample sequenced in a study of blood T cell repertoires in COVID-19 (dated by TCRdb to 2018 to 2021). Preparation of the library involved the immunoSEQ multiplex PCR assay. TCRdb holds this immuneACCESS table with in-frame rearrangements only. Some clones are missing; in checked studies, unresolved V genes explain under half, and the rest has no known cause. The sample table records about 300,000 clones; around 89% of these occur just once. Around 4.3% of the sample belongs to the ten largest clones. Sequencing was done on a sample of PBMCs or T cells enriched from blood (not recorded which). The receptors originated from a woman aged 18-29 years with acute COVID-19.

This clone was detected only once. The genes are TRBV7-9 and TRBJ2-6, with D maybe TRBD1 (5 bases). Germline V gene data show CDR1 as SEHNR and CDR2 as FQNEAQ (reference sequence). The ends were cut back, 6 bases at V and 0 bases at J, with 9 bases in the middle. The CDR3 loop spans 15 amino acids. CDR3: CASSSRDSGANVLTF. The CDR3 DNA is TGTGCCAGCAGTTCCAGGGACTCTGGGGCCAACGTCCTGACTTTC.

The chain employs TRBV5-4 and TRBJ2-3; D is ambiguous. Looked up from germline, CDR1 is SGHNT and CDR2 is YYREEE (reference sequence). The V end was cut by 3 bases, the J end by 2 bases, with 13 bases between. The CDR3 covers 15 residues. The CDR3 nucleotides are TGTGCCAGCAGCTCGCCGCTCCCTACCACAGATACGCAGTATTTT. This gives the protein CASSSPLPTTDTQYF.

The J gene is TRBJ2-7, the V gene TRBV4-1; tentative D call: TRBD2 (5 bases). From germline, CDR1 is MGHRA and CDR2 YSYEKL. Trimming cost V 3 bases and J 1 base, with 10 bases left between them. The CDR3 is 14 residues long. This CDR3 reads CASSHYEGSYEQYF. CDR3 DNA sequence: TGCGCCAGCAGCCATTATGAGGGATCCTACGAGCAGTACTTC.

This clone was counted a few times. In the same sample, other DNA sequences code for this CDR3. This rearrangement joins TRBV7-2 to TRBJ2-1; 9 bases agree with TRBD2. V gave up 1 base and J gave up 3 bases; unmatched junction bases: 4. The germline CDR1 and CDR2 sequences are SGHTA and FQGNSA. The CDR3 is made up of 16 amino acids. CDR3 in DNA: TGTGCCAGCAGCTTAGTGAGACTAGCGGTCTACAATGAGCAGTTCTTC. It translates to CASSLVRLAVYNEQFF.

The chain has TRBV28 and TRBJ2-7, with D unresolved. Germline-derived CDR1 and CDR2 are MDHEN and SYDVKM. CDR3 length: 12 residues. The V end was cut by 10 bases, the J end by 4 bases, with 14 bases between. The CDR3 here is CATMRSAYEQYF. CDR3 bases: TGTGCCACCATGAGGTCAGCTTACGAGCAGTACTTC.

This sequence joins TRBV24-1 and TRBJ2-2; D is possibly TRBD1 (7 bases). The CDR3 totals 13 residues. V gave up 9 bases and J gave up 6 bases, with 13 bases separating them. Germline V lookup: CDR1 KGHDR, CDR2 SFDVKD. This chain's CDR3 is CATSGGRAGELFF. CDR3 nucleotides: TGTGCCACCTCAGGGGGGCGCGCCGGGGAGCTGTTTTTT.

The rearrangement joins TRBV9 to TRBJ2-5; 7 positions agree with TRBD1. This CDR3 is 13 amino acids long. V shed 4 bases and J 4 bases; nucleotides not matched to a gene: 4. Germline CDR1 reads SGDLS; CDR2 reads YYNGEE. The CDR3 spells CASSPDRAETQYF. CDR3 nucleotides: TGTGCCAGCAGCCCAGACAGGGCAGAGACCCAGTACTTC.

This clone turned up a few times. The rearrangement links TRBV9 to TRBJ1-3; 12 bases match TRBD1. CDR3 size: 18 residues. Germline CDR1 and CDR2: SGDLS and YYNGEE. Losses at the gene ends were 4 bases for V and 0 bases for J; bases not matched to a gene: 8. The CDR3 nucleotides are TGTGCCAGCAGCCCTAGCGGGACAGGGGGCCACTCTGGAAACACCATATATTTT. Its translation is CASSPSGTGGHSGNTIYF.

The CDR3 DNA is TGTGCCAGCAGCCCTCGCGACAGCGCGAACACCGGGGAGCTGTTTTTT. Encoded protein: CASSPRDSANTGELFF. The chain employs TRBV4-2 and TRBJ2-2; TRBD1 might be the D (5 bases). CDR3 length: 16 residues. Trimming left V 4 bases short and J 0 bases short, with 12 bases between. Germline V CDR1 and CDR2: LGHNA, YNFKEQ.

For the CDR3, the DNA is TGTGCCCAGAAACGTAACACCGGGGAGCTGTTTTTT. Protein sequence: CAQKRNTGELFF. This sequence joins TRBV2 and TRBJ2-2, with D unresolved. This CDR3 contains 12 residues. The ends were cut back, 11 bases at V and 2 bases at J, with 9 bases in the middle. Germline lookup yields CDR1 SNHLY and CDR2 FYNNEI.

This chain links TRBV6-5 with TRBJ2-6; D is undetermined. V dropped 3 bases and J dropped 0 bases, with 9 bases sitting between them. The V gene's germline CDR1 is MNHEY and CDR2 SVGAGI. The CDR3 is made up of 16 amino acids. CDR3 in amino acids: CASSYGRYSGANVLTF. In nucleotides, the CDR3 is TGTGCCAGCAGTTATGGCCGTTACTCTGGGGCCAACGTCCTGACTTTC.

This chain joins TRBV19 and TRBJ1-5; D is undetermined. The germline V gene has CDR1 LNHDA and CDR2 SQIVND (reference sequence). V lost 3 bases and J 3 bases, leaving 15 bases between the germline ends. The CDR3 contains 16 residues. For the CDR3, the DNA is TGTGCCAGTAGTATCTCGGCAGGTAGCGACAATCAGCCCCAGCATTTT. Protein: CASSISAGSDNQPQHF.

The chain couples TRBV5-1 to TRBJ1-2; D is ambiguous. The V end was cut by 0 bases, the J end by 5 bases, with 14 bases between. The CDR3 contains 15 residues. CDR1 is SGHRS and CDR2 is YFSETQ in the germline V gene. The CDR3 region is CASSLDEGGGYGYTF. CDR3 coding DNA: TGCGCCAGCAGCTTGGATGAGGGTGGAGGGTATGGCTACACCTTC.

V and J are TRBV15 and TRBJ1-5; 10 nucleotides align to TRBD1. The V segment lost 3 bases and the J segment 0 bases; nucleotides outside the gene matches: 8. This CDR3 has 18 amino acids. CDR1 LNHNV and CDR2 YYDKDF come from the germline V gene (reference sequence). In nucleotides, the CDR3 is TGTGCCACCAGCAGTCTCCGGGACAGGGGTTATAGCAATCAGCCCCAGCATTTT. Protein: CATSSLRDRGYSNQPQHF. Together with reference TRBV15 and TRBJ1-5, the CDR3 gives the full variable domain: DAMVIQNPRYQVTQFGKPVTLSCSQTLNHNVMYWYQQKSSQAPKLLFHYYDKDFNNEADTPDNFQSRRPNTSFCFLDIRSPGLGDTAMYLCATSSLRDRGYSNQPQHFGDGTRLSIL.

The gene calls are TRBV5-1 and TRBJ2-2; D remains unclear. Germline-derived CDR1 and CDR2 are SGHRS and YFSETQ. The CDR3 consists of 14 residues. V was trimmed by 0 bases and J by 3 bases, leaving 6 bases between them. The CDR3 reads CASSLDTYTGELFF. In nucleotides, the CDR3 is TGCGCCAGCAGCTTGGACACCTACACCGGGGAGCTGTTTTTT.

The chain joins TRBV18 to TRBJ1-5; weak D call: TRBD1 (5 bases). Trimming took off 4 bases at V and 4 bases at J, with 8 bases between the two ends. The CDR3 consists of 13 residues. Germline CDR1 is KGHSH and CDR2 is LQKENI. DNA of the CDR3: TGTGCCAGCTCACGGGCAGGGAATCAGCCCCAGCATTTT. It encodes CASSRAGNQPQHF.

V and J are TRBV5-4 and TRBJ2-3; 9 bases fit TRBD2. CDR1 SGHNT and CDR2 YYREEE come from the germline V gene (reference sequence). V dropped 0 bases and J dropped 7; count of bases not matched to a gene: 12. The CDR3 runs 17 residues. CDR3 amino acids: CASSLAASGDGGYTQYF. CDR3 in DNA: TGTGCCAGCAGCTTGGCTGCTAGCGGGGATGGAGGTTATACGCAGTATTTT.

The sample holds one count of this clone. This sequence joins TRBV18 and TRBJ2-2, with 11 nucleotides matching TRBD1. CDR3 length: 15 residues. Germline V gene lookup returns CDR1 KGHSH and CDR2 LQKENI. V shed 6 bases and J 4 bases; nucleotides not matched to a gene: 4. The DNA of the CDR3 is TGTGCCAGCTCTTCCGGGACAGGGGGCACCGGGGAGCTGTTTTTT. It encodes CASSSGTGGTGELFF. Full variable domain (missing parts from reference TRBV18 and TRBJ2-2): NAGVMQNPRHLVRRRGQEARLRCSPMKGHSHVYWYRQLPEEGLKFMVYLQKENIIDESGMPKERFSAEFPKEGPSILRIQQVVRGDSAAYFCASSSGTGGTGELFFGEGSRLTVL.

The chain combines TRBV28 with TRBJ1-1; maybe TRBD1 (5 bases). V was cut by 2 bases and J by 1 base, with 8 bases left in between. Germline V gene data show CDR1 as MDHEN and CDR2 as SYDVKM. The CDR3 consists of 14 residues. CDR3 sequence: CASSLVGGNTEAFF. In DNA, the CDR3 is TGTGCCAGCAGTTTAGTGGGGGGGAACACTGAAGCTTTCTTT.

The chain links TRBV5-1 to TRBJ2-1; D is uncertain. This CDR3 spans 13 amino acids. Germline assignment: CDR1 SGHRS and CDR2 YFSETQ. Trimming removed 4 bases from V and 10 bases from J, with 15 bases in between. The CDR3 reads CASSAWAGAEQFF. For the CDR3, the DNA is TGCGCCAGCAGCGCCTGGGCAGGCGCCGAGCAGTTCTTC.

The chain combines TRBV7-9 with TRBJ1-2, with TRBD1 matching over 8 bases. Germline lookup yields CDR1 SEHNR and CDR2 FQNEAQ (reference sequence). V lost 0 bases and J lost 5; bases outside the gene matches: 8. The CDR3 is 16 amino acids. Here the CDR3 reads CASSLATDREWYGYTF. CDR3 nucleotides: TGTGCCAGCAGCTTAGCCACGGACAGGGAGTGGTATGGCTACACCTTC. Supplemented by reference TRBV7-9 and TRBJ1-2, the full variable domain reads DTGVSQNPRHKITKRGQNVTFRCDPISEHNRLYWYRQTLGQGPEFLTYFQNEAQLEKSRLLSDRFSAERPKGSFSTLEIQRTEQGDSAMYLCASSLATDREWYGYTFGSGTRLTVV.

The chain employs TRBV11-2 and TRBJ2-2; TRBD2 agrees at 12 bases. Germline V gene sequence: CDR1 SGHAT, CDR2 FQNNGV. After removal of 5 bases from V and 5 bases from J, the junction contained 6 bases not matched to a gene. The CDR3 has 16 amino acids. As DNA, the CDR3 is TGTGCCAGCAGCCCGGGGACTAGCGGGCGAACCGGGGAGCTGTTTTTT. It translates to CASSPGTSGRTGELFF.

Only one count was recorded for this clone. The J gene is TRBJ2-1, the V gene TRBV7-3; 7 bases map to TRBD2. The CDR3 runs 16 residues. V lost 2 bases, J lost 2 bases, and 6 bases stayed unmatched. Germline lookup yields CDR1 SGHTA and CDR2 FQGTGA. The CDR3 here is CASSLGVGGAYNEQFF. CDR3 coding DNA: TGTGCCAGCAGCTTAGGGGTGGGAGGGGCCTACAATGAGCAGTTCTTC.

The J gene is TRBJ2-7, the V gene TRBV6-5, with D perhaps matching TRBD2 (5 bases). The ends were cut back, 6 bases at V and 2 bases at J, with 8 bases in the middle. The CDR3 is 12 residues long. CDR1 MNHEY and CDR2 SVGAGI come from the germline V gene. The DNA for the CDR3 is TGTGCCAGCAGGGCACTAGCCTACGAGCAGTACTTC. Protein sequence: CASRALAYEQYF.

The chain combines TRBV4-2 with TRBJ2-2; D may be TRBD1 (5 bases). The CDR3 spans 16 residues. V lost 8 bases, J lost 5 bases, and 21 bases lay in between. Germline V gene lookup returns CDR1 LGHNA and CDR2 YNFKEQ. The DNA for the CDR3 is TGTGCCAGCTGTCCACTTGGGCAGGGTAGAACCGGGGAGCTGTTTTTT. Translated: CASCPLGQGRTGELFF.

The genes are TRBV18 and TRBJ1-5; weak D call: TRBD1 (5 bases). Between the trimmed V and J ends, which lost 5 bases and 4 bases, there was a span of 9 bases. The CDR3 has 13 amino acids. The V gene's germline CDR1 is KGHSH and CDR2 LQKENI. The CDR3 nucleotides read TGTGCCAGCTCATTAGGGGAAAATCAGCCCCAGCATTTT. Protein: CASSLGENQPQHF.

This clone has a handful of counts. The chain carries TRBV18 and TRBJ1-5; no reliable D call. V lost 6 bases to trimming and J lost 1 base, with 13 bases between them. The germline gives CDR1 KGHSH, CDR2 LQKENI. The CDR3 sequence is 15 residues long. The CDR3 region is CASSSRGGSNQPQHF. CDR3 sequence (DNA): TGTGCCAGCTCCTCGCGGGGAGGGAGCAATCAGCCCCAGCATTTT.